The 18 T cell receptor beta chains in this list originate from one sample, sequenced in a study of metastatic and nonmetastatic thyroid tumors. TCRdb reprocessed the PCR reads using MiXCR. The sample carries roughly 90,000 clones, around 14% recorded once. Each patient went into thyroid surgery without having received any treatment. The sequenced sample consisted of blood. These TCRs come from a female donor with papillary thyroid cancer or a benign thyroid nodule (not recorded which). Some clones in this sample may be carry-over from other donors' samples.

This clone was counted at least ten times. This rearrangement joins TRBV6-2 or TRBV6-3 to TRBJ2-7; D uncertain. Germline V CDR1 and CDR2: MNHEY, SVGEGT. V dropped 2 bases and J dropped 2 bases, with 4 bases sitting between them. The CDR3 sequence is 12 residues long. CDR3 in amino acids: CASSYPTYEQYF. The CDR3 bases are TGTGCCAGCAGTTACCCCACCTACGAGCAGTACTTC.

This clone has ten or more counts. The CDR3 protein is CSARRQGRGETQYF. CDR3 coding DNA: TGCAGTGCTAGAAGGCAGGGAAGAGGAGAGACCCAGTACTTC. This chain links TRBV20-1 with TRBJ2-5; weak D call: TRBD1 (5 bases). This CDR3 spans 14 amino acids. Germline V gene lookup returns CDR1 DFQATT and CDR2 SNEGSKA (reference sequence). V lost 2 bases and J lost 4, with 14 bases in between.

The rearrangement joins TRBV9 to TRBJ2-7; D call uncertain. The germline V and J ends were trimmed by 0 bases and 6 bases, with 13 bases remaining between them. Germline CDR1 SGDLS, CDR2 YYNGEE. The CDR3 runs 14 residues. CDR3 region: CASSVGVLPGEQYF. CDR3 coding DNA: TGTGCCAGCAGCGTAGGGGTCTTGCCAGGCGAGCAGTACTTC.

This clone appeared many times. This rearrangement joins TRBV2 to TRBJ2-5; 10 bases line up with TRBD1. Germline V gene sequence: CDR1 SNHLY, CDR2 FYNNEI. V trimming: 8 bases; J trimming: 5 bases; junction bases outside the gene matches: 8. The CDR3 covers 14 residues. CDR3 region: CASRQGAMGETQYF. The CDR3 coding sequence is TGTGCCAGCCGACAGGGGGCAATGGGGGAGACCCAGTACTTC.

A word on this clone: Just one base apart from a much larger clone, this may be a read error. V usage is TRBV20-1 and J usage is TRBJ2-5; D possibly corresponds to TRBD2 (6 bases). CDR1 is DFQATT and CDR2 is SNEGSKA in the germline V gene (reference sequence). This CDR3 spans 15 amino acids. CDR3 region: CSAPRSTGGLATHYF. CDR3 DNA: TGCAGTGCCCCACGTTCGACTGGCGGTCTAGCGACCCATTACTTC.

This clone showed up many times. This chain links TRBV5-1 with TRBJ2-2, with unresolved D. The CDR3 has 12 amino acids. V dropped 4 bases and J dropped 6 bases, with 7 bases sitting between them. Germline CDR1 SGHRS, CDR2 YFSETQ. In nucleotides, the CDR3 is TGCGCCAGCAGCCTCCTCGCCGGGGAGCTGTTTTTT. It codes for CASSLLAGELFF.

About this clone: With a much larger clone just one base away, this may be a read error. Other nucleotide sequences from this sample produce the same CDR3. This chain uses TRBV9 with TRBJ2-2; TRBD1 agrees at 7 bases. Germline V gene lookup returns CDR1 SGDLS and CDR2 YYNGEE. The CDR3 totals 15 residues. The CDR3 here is CASSVADRNTGELFF. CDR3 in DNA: TGTGCCAGCAGCGTAGCGGACAGGAACACCGGTGAGCTGTTTTTT.

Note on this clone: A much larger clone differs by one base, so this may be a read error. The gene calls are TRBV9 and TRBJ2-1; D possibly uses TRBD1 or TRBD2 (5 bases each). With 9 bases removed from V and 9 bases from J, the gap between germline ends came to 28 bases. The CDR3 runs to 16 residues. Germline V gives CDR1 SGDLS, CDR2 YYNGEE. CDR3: CAIKEEGQGVFGEQFF. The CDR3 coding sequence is TGTGCCATCAAAGAGGAAGGCCAGGGAGTCTTCGGTGAGCAGTTCTTC.

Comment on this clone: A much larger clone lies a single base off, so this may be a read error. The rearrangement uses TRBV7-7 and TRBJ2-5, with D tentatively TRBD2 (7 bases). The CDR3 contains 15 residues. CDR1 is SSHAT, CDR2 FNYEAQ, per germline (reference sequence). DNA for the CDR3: TGTGCTAGCAGCATTAGAGGGGGGGCCACTGAGACCCAGTACTTC. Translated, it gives CASSIRGGATETQYF. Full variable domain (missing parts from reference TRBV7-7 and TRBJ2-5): GAGVSQSPRYKVTKRGQDVTLRCDPISSHATLYWYQQALGQGPEFLTYFNYEAQPDKSGLPSDRFSAERPEGSISTLTIQRTEQRDSAMYRCASSIRGGATETQYFGPGTRLLVL.

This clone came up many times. The CDR3 coding sequence is TGTGCCAGCAGATCGCTAAGGGGTAGCTCTAATTCACCCCTCCACTTT. It translates to CASRSLRGSSNSPLHF. This chain uses TRBV6-2 or TRBV6-3 with TRBJ1-6; a possible D gene is TRBD1 (5 bases). With 6 bases removed from V and 6 bases from J, the gap between germline ends came to 18 bases. The CDR3 runs 16 residues. Germline assignment: CDR1 MNHEY and CDR2 SVGEGT.

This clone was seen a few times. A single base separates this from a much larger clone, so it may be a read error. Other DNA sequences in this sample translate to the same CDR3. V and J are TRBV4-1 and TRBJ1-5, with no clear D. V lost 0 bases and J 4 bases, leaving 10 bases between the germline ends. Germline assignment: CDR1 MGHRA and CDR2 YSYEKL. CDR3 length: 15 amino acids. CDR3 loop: CASSQEFGSNQPQHF. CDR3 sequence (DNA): TGCGCCAGCAGCCAAGAGTTTGGAAGTAATCAGCCCCAGCATTTT.

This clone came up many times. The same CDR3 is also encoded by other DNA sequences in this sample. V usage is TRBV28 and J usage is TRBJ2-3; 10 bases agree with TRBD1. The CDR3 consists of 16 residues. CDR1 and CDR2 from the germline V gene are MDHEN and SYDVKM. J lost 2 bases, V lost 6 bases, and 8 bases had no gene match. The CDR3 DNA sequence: TGTGCCAGCAGCCGGGCGGGACAGGGGTCCACAGATACGCAGTATTTT. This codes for CASSRAGQGSTDTQYF.

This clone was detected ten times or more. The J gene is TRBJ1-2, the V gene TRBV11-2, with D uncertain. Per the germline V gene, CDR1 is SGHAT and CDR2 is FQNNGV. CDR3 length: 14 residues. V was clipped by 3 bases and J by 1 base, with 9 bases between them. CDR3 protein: CASSLAGFNYGYTF. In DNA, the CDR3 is TGTGCCAGCAGCTTGGCGGGATTTAACTATGGCTACACCTTC.

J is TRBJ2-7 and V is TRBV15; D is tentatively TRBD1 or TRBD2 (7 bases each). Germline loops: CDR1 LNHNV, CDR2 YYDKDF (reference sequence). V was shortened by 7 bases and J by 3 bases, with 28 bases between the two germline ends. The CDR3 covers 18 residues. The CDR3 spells CATTRDFVQGGIDYEQYF. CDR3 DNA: TGTGCCACCACGCGGGATTTCGTCCAGGGGGGGATAGACTACGAGCAGTACTTC.

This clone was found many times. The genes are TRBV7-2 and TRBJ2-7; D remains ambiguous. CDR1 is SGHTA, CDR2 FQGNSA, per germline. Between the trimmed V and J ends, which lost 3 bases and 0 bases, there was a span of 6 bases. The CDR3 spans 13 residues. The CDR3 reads CASSFRYSYEQYF. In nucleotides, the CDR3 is TGTGCCAGCAGCTTCAGGTACTCCTACGAGCAGTACTTC.

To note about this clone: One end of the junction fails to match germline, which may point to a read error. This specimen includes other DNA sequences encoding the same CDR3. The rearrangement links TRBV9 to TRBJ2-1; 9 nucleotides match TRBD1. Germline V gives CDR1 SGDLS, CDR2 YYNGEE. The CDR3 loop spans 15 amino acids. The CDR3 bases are TGCGCTAGCAGCGTAAGAGACAGGGGGGACAATGAGCAGTTCTTC. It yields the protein CASSVRDRGDNEQFF.

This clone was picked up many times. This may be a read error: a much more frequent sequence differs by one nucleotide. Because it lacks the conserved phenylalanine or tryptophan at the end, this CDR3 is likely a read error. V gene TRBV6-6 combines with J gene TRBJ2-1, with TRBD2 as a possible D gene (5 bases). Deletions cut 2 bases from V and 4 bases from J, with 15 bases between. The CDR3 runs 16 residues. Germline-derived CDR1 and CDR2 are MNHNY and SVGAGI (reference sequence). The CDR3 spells CASSYSRTPKYNEQFL. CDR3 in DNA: TGTGCCAGCAGTTACAGCCGGACTCCAAAATACAATGAGCAGTTCCTC.

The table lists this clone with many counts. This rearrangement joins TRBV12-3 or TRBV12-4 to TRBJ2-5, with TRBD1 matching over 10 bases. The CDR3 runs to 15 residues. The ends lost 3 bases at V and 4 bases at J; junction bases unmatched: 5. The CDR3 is CASSFGGTGVETQYF. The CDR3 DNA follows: TGTGCCAGCAGTTTTGGGGGGACAGGGGTAGAGACCCAGTACTTC.